Presented here are 29 T cell receptor beta chains from one specimen sequenced in a study of CD8 T cells in ankylosing spondylitis. TCRdb reprocessed the 5' RACE reads with MiXCR, giving one entry per CDR3 protein. The table includes roughly 700,000 distinct CDR3 sequences, over 15% detected once. Broader study findings: What appeared characteristic of ankylosing spondylitis blood was a TCR beta motif of eight or nine highly homologous variants.

What these receptors recognize is not known. Sequencing was performed on blood, either unsorted or a sorted T cell fraction (not recorded which). The source of these receptors is a male donor with ankylosing spondylitis.

In this sample, this clonotype turned up a few times. The chain uses TRBV20-1 and TRBJ2-1, with TRBD1 as a possible D gene (6 bases). The CDR3 sequence is 14 residues long. V lost 5 bases to trimming and J lost 3 bases, with 14 bases between them. Germline V gives CDR1 DFQATT, CDR2 SNEGSKA (reference sequence). The chain's CDR3 is CSAGGRLSYNEQFF. CDR3 DNA: TGCAGTGCTGGGGGCCGCCTTAGCTACAATGAGCAGTTCTTC.

This clonotype was detected a few times. The chain joins TRBV18 to TRBJ2-7; TRBD1 might be the D (6 bases). Germline CDR1 KGHSH, CDR2 LQKENI. Trimming stripped 3 bases from V and 2 bases from J, with 14 bases between. The CDR3 runs to 15 residues. DNA of the CDR3: TGTGCCAGCTCACCGGGGACAAACGGACCCTACGAGCAGTACTTC. It codes for CASSPGTNGPYEQYF.

J is TRBJ2-1 and V is TRBV20-1; D is ambiguous. V gave up 7 bases and J gave up 9 bases, with 13 bases separating them. The V gene's germline CDR1 is DFQATT and CDR2 SNEGSKA (reference sequence). The CDR3 consists of 11 residues. The CDR3 reads CSVLPGSEQFF. For the CDR3, the DNA is TGCAGTGTACTGCCTGGCAGTGAGCAGTTCTTC.

CDR3 sequence reads: CASSLSKPGGGYTF. CDR3 in DNA: TGTGCCAGCAGTTTATCGAAGCCCGGGGGCGGCTACACCTTC. The V call is TRBV27, the J call TRBJ1-2, with D perhaps TRBD1 (6 bases). The V end lost 0 bases, the J end lost 8 bases, and 13 bases lay between the germline ends. The CDR3 has 14 amino acids. From germline, CDR1 is MNHEY and CDR2 SMNVEV (reference sequence).

The rearrangement joins TRBV27 to TRBJ1-1; D gene unclear. The CDR3 runs 13 residues. Trimming took off 3 bases at V and 12 bases at J, with 17 bases between the two ends. Germline V gives CDR1 MNHEY, CDR2 SMNVEV (reference sequence). CDR3 region: CASSFRERTEPFF. CDR3 nucleotide sequence: TGTGCCAGCAGTTTTAGGGAACGGACCGAGCCTTTCTTT.

The V call is TRBV3-1, the J call TRBJ2-7; D is undetermined. The CDR3 loop spans 14 amino acids. Trimming left V 1 base short and J 4 bases short, with 11 bases between. Germline CDR1 LGHDT, CDR2 YNNKEL (reference sequence). CDR3 bases: TGTGCCAGCAGCCAAGTAGCAGGAAGATACGAGCAGTACTTC. Translation gives CASSQVAGRYEQYF.

The chain employs TRBV6-2 or TRBV6-3 and TRBJ2-7, with a tentative D call TRBD1 (6 bases). CDR1 and CDR2 (germline): MNHEY, SVGEGT. With 2 bases removed from V and 2 bases from J, the gap between germline ends came to 10 bases. CDR3 length: 14 amino acids. For the CDR3, the DNA is TGTGCCAGCAGTTACCAGGGGTCGGCCTACGAGCAGTACTTC. Encoded protein: CASSYQGSAYEQYF.

The rearrangement uses TRBV4-3 and TRBJ1-4, with 7 bases identical to TRBD1. Germline loops: CDR1 LGHNA, CDR2 YSLEER. V shed 0 bases and J 7 bases; nucleotides not matched to a gene: 8. CDR3 length equals 16 residues. The CDR3 here is CASSQDGRGRAEKLFF. CDR3 in DNA: TGCGCCAGCAGCCAAGATGGAAGGGGGCGCGCTGAAAAACTGTTTTTT.

V is TRBV20-1 and J is TRBJ2-7; D uncertain. Germline V gene lookup returns CDR1 DFQATT and CDR2 SNEGSKA (reference sequence). V was shortened by 6 bases and J by 6 bases, with 24 bases between the two germline ends. The CDR3 is 15 residues long. As DNA, the CDR3 is TGCAGTGCCCAAGTCTGGCTCGCCCCCAGGAGCGAGCAGTACTTC. Protein sequence: CSAQVWLAPRSEQYF.

V and J are TRBV29-1 and TRBJ1-5; 7 bases match TRBD1. The J segment lost 2 bases and the V segment lost 5 bases, leaving 6 bases of the junction unmatched. The CDR3 is made up of 14 amino acids. Per the germline V gene, CDR1 is SQVTM and CDR2 is ANQGSEA. CDR3 loop: CSVMSGTGNQPQHF. CDR3 nucleotides: TGCAGCGTTATGTCCGGGACAGGCAATCAGCCCCAGCATTTT. Full variable domain (outside the CDR3, taken from reference TRBV29-1 and TRBJ1-5): SAVISQKPSRDICQRGTSLTIQCQVDSQVTMMFWYRQQPGQSLTLIATANQGSEATYESGFVIDKFPISRPNLTFSTLTVSNMSPEDSSIYLCSVMSGTGNQPQHFGDGTRLSIL.

This clonotype showed up just a few times. This chain uses TRBV10-3 with TRBJ1-5, with TRBD1 matching over 11 bases. The trim removed 3 bases at V and 7 bases at J, leaving 5 bases unmatched. The CDR3 runs to 15 residues. Looked up from germline, CDR1 is ENHRY and CDR2 is SYGVKD. CDR3 in DNA: TGTGCCATCAGTGATTCCGGGACAGGGGGACAGCCCCAGCATTTT. Translation: CAISDSGTGGQPQHF.

This clonotype was found many times. The V call is TRBV5-1, the J call TRBJ2-7; no clear D gene. Germline CDR1 reads SGHRS; CDR2 reads YFSETQ. This CDR3 is 14 amino acids long. Trimming left V 3 bases short and J 2 bases short, with 12 bases between. CDR3 coding DNA: TGCGCCAGCAGCTACGGTTCAGGTACCTACGAGCAGTACTTC. Its translation: CASSYGSGTYEQYF.

The V call is TRBV28, the J call TRBJ1-1, with no clear D. The CDR3 totals 17 residues. CDR1 is MDHEN and CDR2 is SYDVKM in the germline V gene. The V end was cut by 2 bases, the J end by 0 bases, with 16 bases between. CDR3 nucleotide sequence: TGTGCCAGCAGTTTAGGTTCGTCAGGAGACATGAACACTGAAGCTTTCTTT. The encoded protein is CASSLGSSGDMNTEAFF. The full variable domain, in which reference TRBV28 and TRBJ1-1 provide the parts outside the CDR3, is DVKVTQSSRYLVKRTGEKVFLECVQDMDHENMFWYRQDPGLGLRLIYFSYDVKMKEKGDIPEGYSVSREKKERFSLILESASTNQTSMYLCASSLGSSGDMNTEAFFGQGTRLTVV.

The genes are TRBV2 and TRBJ1-2; possible D gene TRBD1, 6 bases. The CDR3 is 14 amino acids. Germline assignment: CDR1 SNHLY and CDR2 FYNNEI. Trimming pared 7 bases from V and 0 bases from J, leaving 12 bases between. For the CDR3, the DNA is TGTGCCAGCACTAGGACAGCCGCTAACTATGGCTACACCTTC. Protein product: CASTRTAANYGYTF.

This clonotype came up a few times. The CDR3 DNA reads as TGTGCCAGCAGCCCCCGGACTAGCGGGGCAATATACGAGCAGTACTTC. As protein: CASSPRTSGAIYEQYF. The J gene is TRBJ2-7, the V gene TRBV9; TRBD2 matches 12 bases. The ends lost 4 bases at V and 4 bases at J; junction bases unmatched: 9. Germline V lookup: CDR1 SGDLS, CDR2 YYNGEE. The CDR3 length is 16 residues.

Only one count was recorded for this clonotype. The J gene is TRBJ2-1, the V gene TRBV5-1, with a weak D call TRBD1 (5 bases). CDR3 length: 15 residues. Trimming shortened V by 3 bases and J by 4 bases, and 14 bases separated the two germline ends. Germline V gene data show CDR1 as SGHRS and CDR2 as YFSETQ. CDR3 sequence reads: CASSWGPEAYNEQFF. The DNA of the CDR3 is TGCGCCAGCAGCTGGGGCCCAGAGGCTTACAATGAGCAGTTCTTC.

The chain joins TRBV10-2 to TRBJ2-1; 11 bases are a match to TRBD2. The trim removed 9 bases at V and 9 bases at J, leaving 10 bases unmatched. Germline CDR1 is WSHSY and CDR2 is SAAADI. The CDR3 contains 14 residues. The CDR3 loop reads CASSTSGEASEQFF. CDR3 bases: TGCGCCAGTTCGACTAGCGGGGAAGCTAGTGAGCAGTTCTTC.

This clonotype was counted at least ten times. This chain's CDR3 is CSARTGSGETQYF. CDR3 nucleotides: TGCAGCGCAAGGACAGGGTCGGGGGAGACCCAGTACTTC. The V gene is TRBV29-1, the J gene TRBJ2-5; 8 nucleotides match TRBD1. CDR1 is SQVTM and CDR2 is ANQGSEA in the germline V gene. The trim removed 7 bases at V and 5 bases at J, leaving 9 bases unmatched. The CDR3 runs 13 residues.

The V and J genes are TRBV24-1 and TRBJ2-5; 8 bases fit TRBD1. V lost 3 bases, J lost 3 bases, and 5 bases stayed unmatched. There are 15 residues in the CDR3. In germline, CDR1 is KGHDR, CDR2 SFDVKD. DNA of the CDR3: TGTGCCACCAGTGATCCCAGGGGGCGTGAAGAGACCCAGTACTTC. Its translation: CATSDPRGREETQYF.

The J gene is TRBJ2-7, the V gene TRBV15; 8 bases align to TRBD2. The CDR3 length is 16 residues. CDR1 is LNHNV, CDR2 YYDKDF, per germline (reference sequence). V shed 5 bases, J shed 7 bases, and the junction held 16 bases outside the gene matches. The CDR3 reads CATSFGTLRGGEEQYF. CDR3 nucleotide sequence: TGTGCCACCAGCTTCGGGACACTCCGGGGGGGGGAAGAGCAGTACTTC.

In its sample, this clonotype was seen a few times. The chain is built from TRBV6-1 and TRBJ2-1; TRBD2 matches at 11 bases. The V gene's germline CDR1 is MNHNS and CDR2 SASEGT. V was pared by 6 bases and J by 5 bases, with 9 bases of the junction left unmatched. The CDR3 has 16 residues. This CDR3 is CASSQGLAALHNEQFF. The DNA of the CDR3 is TGTGCCAGCAGCCAGGGACTAGCGGCCCTCCACAATGAGCAGTTCTTC.

The sample holds a few counts of this clonotype. The chain is built from TRBV6-1 and TRBJ1-5; 10 bases agree with TRBD1. The CDR3 sequence is 16 residues long. CDR1 MNHNS and CDR2 SASEGT come from the germline V gene. V gave up 6 bases and J gave up 1 base; unmatched junction bases: 6. The CDR3 loop is CASRRVGQGSNQPQHF. In DNA form, the CDR3 reads TGTGCCAGCAGACGAGTGGGACAGGGGAGCAATCAGCCCCAGCATTTT.

This clonotype was counted only a few times. The chain is built from TRBV12-3 or TRBV12-4 and TRBJ2-1; no clear D. The CDR3 length is 14 residues. Trimming cost V 5 bases and J 5 bases, with 13 bases left between them. CDR3 residues: CASSPLGGNNEQFF. CDR3 nucleotides: TGTGCCAGCAGTCCCCTCGGTGGAAACAATGAGCAGTTCTTC.

There are a few counts of this clonotype. The chain has TRBV21-1 and TRBJ2-1; TRBD2, the D gene given by the table, was not confirmed from the DNA. TRBV21-1 is listed as a pseudogene. The CDR3 extends over 20 amino acids. Here the CDR3 DNA reads TGTGCCAGCAGCAAAAAGGGGTCTAGCTCCCCCGCGAGCTCCTACAATGAGCAGTTCTTC. It codes for CASSKKGSSSPASSYNEQFF.

This clonotype showed up many times. This chain uses TRBV7-2 with TRBJ2-7, with D unclear. The CDR3 consists of 13 residues. Germline V gives CDR1 SGHTA, CDR2 FQGNSA. The V end lost 4 bases, the J end lost 0 bases, and 7 bases lay between the germline ends. The CDR3 nucleotides read TGTGCCAGCAGCTCCCCCGACTCCTACGAGCAGTACTTC. Its protein product is CASSSPDSYEQYF.

The count of this clonotype is one. The chain recombines TRBV20-1 with TRBJ2-5; TRBD1 matches 10 bases. Germline V CDR1 and CDR2: DFQATT, SNEGSKA (reference sequence). The CDR3 loop spans 15 amino acids. V was pared by 3 bases and J by 2 bases, with 6 bases of the junction left unmatched. CDR3 in DNA: TGCAGTGCTAGTCCGACAGGGGGCTCTCAAGAGACCCAGTACTTC. Protein product: CSASPTGGSQETQYF.

There are a few counts of this clonotype. J is TRBJ2-5 and V is TRBV18; D is possibly TRBD1 (5 bases). Germline CDR1 is KGHSH and CDR2 is LQKENI. V lost 3 bases and J lost 2, with 7 bases in between. The CDR3 consists of 13 residues. The CDR3 region has the DNA TGTGCCAGCTCACCCAGGGTTCAAGAGACCCAGTACTTC. As protein: CASSPRVQETQYF.

This clonotype was seen only a few times. The CDR3: CASSLGSFGAIEQFF. The CDR3 nucleotides are TGTGCCAGCAGTTTAGGATCCTTCGGAGCAATCGAGCAGTTCTTC. The rearrangement uses TRBV12-3 or TRBV12-4 and TRBJ2-1; D unclear. This CDR3 spans 15 amino acids. Between the trimmed V and J ends, which lost 1 base and 10 bases, there was a span of 17 bases.

The chain carries TRBV3-1 and TRBJ2-7; 7 bases match TRBD1. Germline V CDR1 and CDR2: LGHDT, YNNKEL (reference sequence). This CDR3 contains 13 residues. Trimming took 11 bases from V and 5 from J; bases not matched to a gene: 12. CDR3: CAARQGSGNEQYF. In nucleotides, the CDR3 is TGTGCCGCCAGACAGGGCTCGGGGAACGAGCAGTACTTC.